The sequence of this T cell receptor (beta chain) was determined in a study of T cell clonality in common variable immunodeficiency. Study results and caveats: Reportedly, TCR beta sequences from common variable immunodeficiency showed fewer deletions and N-nucleotide insertions.

CVID and control samples used equivalent genomic DNA input. Sequenced by immunoSEQ multiplex PCR; TCRdb stores in-frame clones only, minus some. This sample has tens of thousands of clones, each found more than once. The CDR3 covers 16 residues. Germline CDR1 and CDR2: SGHRS and YFSETQ. Losses at the gene ends were 4 bases for V and 4 bases for J; bases not matched to a gene: 8. Blood came from CVID subjects not ill and not taking immunomodulatory or immunosuppressive medication. This clone came up a few times. Its antigen is currently unknown. The missing CDR3 end, 3 residues past where the read stops, is filled in from the germline J gene.

This clonotype was obtained from a human donor with common variable immunodeficiency. J is TRBJ2-5 and V is TRBV5-1; TRBD1 aligns across 12 bases. Sample: peripheral blood mononuclear cells. This chain's CDR3 is CASSTGTGGRGETQYF. The sequenced part of the CDR3 DNA is TGCGCCAGCAGCACCGGGACAGGGGGCAGGGGAGAGACC.